This entry describes one T cell receptor (beta chain). Antigen unknown. In the same sample, other DNA sequences code for this CDR3. This sample was taken from a study of shared clonotypes between healthy human individuals. Study at large: The people who gave samples were a couple of women and a few men aged 18 to 49. Study findings and constraints: Few donors restricted represented genetic and exposure-history diversity.

Per the authors' pipeline: Junction-only immunoSEQ data arrived without quality scores, meaning filtering differed. Method: immunoSEQ multiplex PCR; TCRdb's copy keeps in-frame clones and lacks some. The DNA gave D and trimming, while V, J and clone size come from that table. Among about half a million clones listed, 81% were seen once. The V gene lost 3 bases and the J gene lost 2 bases, with 8 bases spanning the gap. The CDR3 contains 13 residues. Germline lookup yields CDR1 SGHRS and CDR2 YFSETQ. The rearrangement joins TRBV5-1 to TRBJ1-2; possible D gene TRBD1, 6 bases. The source is a woman in her thirties or forties in good health. Some clones in this sample may be carry-over from other donors' samples. What was sequenced was PBMCs. In nucleotides, the CDR3 is TGCGCCAGCAGCTCCGGACAGAACTATGGCTACACCTTC. Residues: CASSSGQNYGYTF.